This TCR beta chain came from a study of shared clonotypes between healthy human individuals. TCRdb keeps only in-frame clones here, not all; method: immunoSEQ multiplex PCR. The data contain roughly 500,000 clones, over 60% of them singletons. Only one count was recorded for this clone. Sequence at one end of the junction differs from germline and may be a read error. Every contributor of samples was a Caucasian grown-up residing in Nashville, Tennessee. This CDR3 contains 14 residues. Germline lookup yields CDR1 SSHAT and CDR2 FNYEAQ (reference sequence). The origin of this receptor is a woman aged 40 to 50 in good health. Some clones in this sample may be carry-over from other donors' samples. Sequenced: PBMCs. The V gene is TRBV7-7, the J gene TRBJ2-5; 9 bases map to TRBD1. DNA for the CDR3: TGTGCTAGCAGCGTAGGGGGACAGGGTGAGACCCAGTACTTC. It specifies CASSVGGQGETQYF.